A single sample is the source of the 2 T cell receptor beta chains below, sequenced in a study of cytomegalovirus exposure and HLA in healthy donors. Use of 60 Vbeta and 13 Jbeta primers characterized the PCR. Sequencing was performed with immunoSEQ multiplex PCR; in TCRdb, only in-frame clones are kept and a portion is missing. The sample gives 150,000 to 200,000 clones, about 70% of which show up once; approximately 1.8% is in the top ten. The sequenced sample was PBMCs. The origin of the receptors is a woman in her 30s in good health and CMV-seronegative.

A few counts support this clone. V gene TRBV5-4 combines with J gene TRBJ2-1; possible D gene TRBD1, 6 bases. CDR3 length equals 15 residues. Trimming took 2 bases from V and 8 from J, leaving 17 bases between them. CDR1 is SGHNT, CDR2 YYREEE, per germline (reference sequence). The CDR3: CASSFEGNRADEQFF. DNA of the CDR3: TGTGCCAGCAGCTTCGAGGGGAACAGGGCGGATGAGCAGTTCTTC.

V and J are TRBV5-4 and TRBJ2-2; 14 bases are a match to TRBD2. The J segment lost 6 bases and the V segment lost 4 bases, leaving 5 bases of the junction unmatched. The CDR3 length is 16 residues. Germline CDR1 and CDR2: SGHNT and YYREEE (reference sequence). The CDR3 is CASSPGTSGSPGELFF. The CDR3 nucleotides are TGTGCCAGCAGCCCGGGGACTAGCGGGAGCCCCGGGGAGCTGTTTTTT. Full variable domain (rest looked up from reference TRBV5-4 and TRBJ2-2): ETGVTQSPTHLIKTRGQQVTLRCSSQSGHNTVSWYQQALGQGPQFIFQYYREEENGRGNFPPRFSGLQFPNYSSELNVNALELDDSALYLCASSPGTSGSPGELFFGEGSRLTVL.